The following is a TCR beta chain sequence with its context. How the authors handled the data: Amplification with reference gene primers provided the estimates of nucleated cell counts. Repertoires were generated with immunoSEQ multiplex PCR, while TCRdb's copy carries only in-frame clones and drops some. V, J and clone size are those of that table, while D and trimming were read from the DNA. The table records around 60,000 clones, 75% to 85% of them present only once. The data are from a study of blood T cell repertoires in COVID-19. About the study: The United States, Italy and Spain supplied acute and convalescent COVID-19 samples. Nucleic acid was either cDNA or gDNA, and it came from T cells, B-cell-depleted T cells, or PBMCs.

Per germline, CDR1 LNHDA and CDR2 SQIVND (reference sequence). The germline V and J ends were trimmed by 7 bases and 4 bases, with 14 bases remaining between them. CDR3 length: 14 amino acids. What was sequenced was peripheral blood. The receptor was isolated from an elderly man with acute or convalescent COVID-19. The chain couples TRBV19 to TRBJ1-3; no firm D call. CDR3 protein: CASTQVGAGNTIYF. CDR3 nucleotides: TGTGCCAGTACCCAGGTGGGTGCCGGAAACACCATATATTTT.